This T cell receptor (beta chain) is from a study of shared clonotypes between healthy human individuals. The overall study: CD4 naive and memory got three plates each, CD8 naive two, CD8 memory one. Study-wide points: The authors expected sequencing depth to affect clonotype sharing among donors. Clonotypes shared by all four donors outscored non-shared clonotypes in generation probability.

Notes on this clone: Its antigen is still unknown.

Measured with immunoSEQ multiplex PCR; TCRdb has only the in-frame clones, and not every one. The repertoire has hundreds of thousands of clones, about 95% of them found once; the top ten carry 0.095% to 0.13%. Germline CDR1 SGHAT, CDR2 FQNNGV. The germline V and J ends were trimmed by 5 bases and 12 bases, with 14 bases remaining between them. The CDR3 loop spans 12 amino acids. The naive CD8 population came from CD45RO-negative cells selected for CCR7, without terminally differentiated effector memory CD45RA+ cells. All participating donors were Caucasian adults from Nashville, Tennessee. This clonotype was obtained from a woman in her thirties in good health. The sample comprised naive CD8+ T cells sorted from blood. This chain links TRBV11-2 with TRBJ2-1; TRBD1 might be the D (6 bases). CDR3 sequence reads: CASSEPEQGQFF. Written as DNA, the CDR3 is TGTGCCAGCAGCGAGCCTGAACAGGGGCAGTTCTTC.